These 17 T cell receptor beta chains originate from one sample sequenced in a study of response to subunit inactivated influenza vaccine. TCRdb re-called the RT-PCR reads with MiXCR, one entry per CDR3 protein. The sample has some 550,000 distinct CDR3 sequences, around 25% seen once. These same data were also listed under a study on T cells expressing NK-cell markers. That study adds: The TCR beta cDNA came from 5'RACE template switching with UMIs.

The specimen comprised CD4+ T cells sorted from PBMCs, sampled 11 to 12 days after vaccination. The receptor source for this set is a man aged 50-60 years who received an inactivated influenza vaccine.

This clonotype showed up just a few times. The chain combines TRBV28 with TRBJ2-6; TRBD2 might be the D (6 bases). Between the trimmed V and J ends, which lost 7 bases and 4 bases, there was a span of 17 bases. The length of the CDR3 is 16 residues. Germline lookup yields CDR1 MDHEN and CDR2 SYDVKM. CDR3 amino acids: CASKRVGGHGANVLTF. CDR3 sequence (DNA): TGTGCCAGCAAACGGGTAGGAGGGCACGGGGCCAACGTCCTGACTTTC. Complete variable domain (other parts from reference TRBV28 and TRBJ2-6): DVKVTQSSRYLVKRTGEKVFLECVQDMDHENMFWYRQDPGLGLRLIYFSYDVKMKEKGDIPEGYSVSREKKERFSLILESASTNQTSMYLCASKRVGGHGANVLTFGAGSRLTVL.

This clonotype has more than one count but fewer than ten. The rearrangement uses TRBV6-1 and TRBJ2-1; 11 nucleotides agree with TRBD2. CDR1 and CDR2 (germline): MNHNS, SASEGT. The ends lost 4 bases at V and 2 bases at J; junction bases unmatched: 7. The CDR3 loop spans 17 amino acids. The CDR3, as DNA: TGTGCCAGCAGTGCCATACTAGCGGGAGCCACCTACAATGAGCAGTTCTTC. Translation: CASSAILAGATYNEQFF.

This clonotype has just a few counts. This chain uses TRBV4-3 with TRBJ1-5; no reliable D call. The ends were cut back, 1 base at V and 0 bases at J, with 13 bases in the middle. The CDR3 consists of 17 residues. CDR1 is LGHNA and CDR2 is YSLEER in the germline V gene. The CDR3 loop reads CASSQVLSTLSNQPQHF. The CDR3 bases are TGCGCCAGCAGCCAAGTATTGAGCACTCTTAGCAATCAGCCCCAGCATTTT.

This clonotype was picked up many times. J is TRBJ2-1 and V is TRBV15, with 7 bases matching TRBD1. The CDR3 consists of 14 residues. Per the germline V gene, CDR1 is LNHNV and CDR2 is YYDKDF (reference sequence). The trim removed 7 bases at V and 5 bases at J, leaving 8 bases unmatched. The DNA of the CDR3 is TGTGCCACCAAACCCCGGGACAGTAACAATGAGCAGTTCTTC. It is translated as CATKPRDSNNEQFF.

This sequence joins TRBV6-1 and TRBJ2-5; 7 bases fit TRBD2. Germline V gene lookup returns CDR1 MNHNS and CDR2 SASEGT. Trimming took 6 bases from V and 0 from J; bases not matched to a gene: 13. The CDR3 loop spans 17 amino acids. The CDR3 DNA follows: TGTGCCAGCAGCACTGGGAGAGGCGGGAGATACCAAGAGACCCAGTACTTC. Its translation is CASSTGRGGRYQETQYF.

As for this clonotype: This may be a read error, as it is one base from a much larger clone. The chain is built from TRBV10-3 and TRBJ2-1; D remains ambiguous. The CDR3 is 14 amino acids. Germline-derived CDR1 and CDR2 are ENHRY and SYGVKD. The CDR3 DNA follows: TGTGCCATCGCCCAGGCGACTTCCTACAATGAGCAGCTCTTC. Residues: CAIAQATSYNEQLF.

This clonotype was seen only a few times. The chain is built from TRBV10-3 and TRBJ2-5; TRBD2 agrees at 11 bases. Germline values: CDR1 ENHRY, CDR2 SYGVKD. The length of the CDR3 is 15 residues. The V and J ends lost 7 bases and 5 bases, in that order; junction bases with no gene match: 9. CDR3 amino acids: CAIKGTSGHLETQYF. The CDR3 bases are TGTGCCATCAAAGGGACTAGCGGCCACTTGGAGACCCAGTACTTC.

This chain links TRBV5-1 with TRBJ2-7; 8 bases fit TRBD1. The CDR3 runs to 13 residues. The J segment lost 2 bases and the V segment lost 7 bases, leaving 5 bases of the junction unmatched. The germline V gene has CDR1 SGHRS and CDR2 YFSETQ. The CDR3 is CASGQGAAYEQYF. The CDR3 DNA reads TGCGCCAGCGGCCAGGGGGCCGCCTACGAGCAGTACTTC.

This clonotype was recorded many times. This sequence joins TRBV20-1 and TRBJ1-1; 7 bases line up with TRBD1. V lost 0 bases to trimming and J lost 4 bases; unmatched junction nucleotides: 8. In germline, CDR1 is DFQATT, CDR2 SNEGSKA (reference sequence). There are 15 residues in the CDR3. CDR3 DNA: TGCAGTGCTAGAGATATTGAGGGGGCGAGCACTGAAGCTTTCTTT. Translating it yields CSARDIEGASTEAFF.

A few counts support this clonotype. The rearrangement joins TRBV20-1 to TRBJ2-5, with D tentatively TRBD2 (5 bases). Germline CDR1 DFQATT, CDR2 SNEGSKA (reference sequence). This CDR3 has 15 residues. The V end was cut by 3 bases, the J end by 1 base, with 15 bases between. The CDR3: CSARTLAFGQETQYF. DNA of the CDR3: TGCAGTGCTAGGACCTTAGCGTTTGGCCAAGAGACCCAGTACTTC.

This clonotype was seen only a few times. J is TRBJ1-5 and V is TRBV7-2; TRBD1 is a possible D gene (6 bases). Trimming took off 6 bases at V and 5 bases at J, with 8 bases between the two ends. This CDR3 region has 12 residues. Germline-derived CDR1 and CDR2 are SGHTA and FQGNSA. CDR3 DNA: TGTGCCAGCAGTCGGACAGATCAGCCCCAGCATTTT. It is translated as CASSRTDQPQHF.

The chain uses TRBV6-2 or TRBV6-3 and TRBJ1-5; possible D gene TRBD1, 5 bases. The V gene lost 6 bases and the J gene lost 7 bases, with 13 bases spanning the gap. Germline V lookup: CDR1 MNHEY, CDR2 SVGEGT. The CDR3 extends over 13 amino acids. The chain's CDR3 is CASSRRGYQPQHF. The DNA for the CDR3 is TGTGCCAGCAGCCGGCGGGGGTACCAGCCCCAGCATTTT.

This clonotype appeared a few times. Relative to the germline gene, one junction end is altered; a read error may explain this. V gene TRBV6-2 or TRBV6-3 combines with J gene TRBJ2-7; TRBD2 might be the D (5 bases). The germline V gene has CDR1 MNHEY and CDR2 SVGEGT. CDR3 length equals 12 residues. As DNA, the CDR3 is TGTGCCAGCAGTCAGGACTCCTATGAGCAGTACTTC. Protein: CASSQDSYEQYF.

This clonotype was found a few times. The chain uses TRBV7-9 and TRBJ2-1, with TRBD1 matching over 8 bases. This CDR3 region has 15 residues. Per germline, CDR1 SEHNR and CDR2 FQNEAQ (reference sequence). V lost 5 bases and J lost 7; bases outside the gene matches: 10. CDR3 loop: CASSIAGGGMNEQFF. In nucleotides, the CDR3 is TGTGCCAGCAGCATTGCAGGGGGCGGAATGAATGAGCAGTTCTTC. Drawing the rest from reference TRBV7-9 and TRBJ2-1, the complete variable domain is DTGVSQNPRHKITKRGQNVTFRCDPISEHNRLYWYRQTLGQGPEFLTYFQNEAQLEKSRLLSDRFSAERPKGSFSTLEIQRTEQGDSAMYLCASSIAGGGMNEQFFGPGTRLTVL.

The J gene is TRBJ1-2, the V gene TRBV5-1, with D unresolved. Germline V CDR1 and CDR2: SGHRS, YFSETQ. The CDR3 contains 13 residues. Trimming left V 3 bases short and J 4 bases short, with 10 bases between. As DNA, the CDR3 is TGCGCCAGCAGCTCGGACGGGAGCTATGGCTACACCTTC. Translation gives CASSSDGSYGYTF.

This clonotype has more than one count but fewer than ten. V usage is TRBV18 and J usage is TRBJ1-4, with unresolved D. The V and J ends lost 1 base and 12 bases respectively, with 9 bases between them. Germline CDR1 reads KGHSH; CDR2 reads LQKENI. This CDR3 has 12 residues. CDR3 sequence (DNA): TGTGCCAGCTCACCACGGACTAGGGAACTGTTTTTT. It translates to CASSPRTRELFF.

This clonotype occurred a few times. This chain uses TRBV12-3 or TRBV12-4 with TRBJ2-7, with TRBD2 matching over 8 bases. With V trimmed by 4 bases and J by 3 bases, 2 bases remained unmatched. CDR3 length: 13 residues. CDR3 in amino acids: CASSSGLGYEQYF. CDR3 nucleotides: TGTGCCAGCAGTTCGGGACTAGGCTACGAGCAGTACTTC.